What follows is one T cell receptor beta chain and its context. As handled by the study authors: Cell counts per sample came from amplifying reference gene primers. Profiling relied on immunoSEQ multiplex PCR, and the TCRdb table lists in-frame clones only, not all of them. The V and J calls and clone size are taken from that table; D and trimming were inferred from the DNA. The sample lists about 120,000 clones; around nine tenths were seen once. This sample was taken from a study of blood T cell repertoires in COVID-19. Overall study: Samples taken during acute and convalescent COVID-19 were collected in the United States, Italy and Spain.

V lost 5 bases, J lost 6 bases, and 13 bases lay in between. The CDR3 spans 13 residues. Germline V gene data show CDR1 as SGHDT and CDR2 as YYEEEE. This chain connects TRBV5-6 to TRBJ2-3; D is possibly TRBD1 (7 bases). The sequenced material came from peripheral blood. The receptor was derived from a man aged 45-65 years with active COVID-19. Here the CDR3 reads CASRLEGADTQYF. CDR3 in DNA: TGTGCCAGCAGGCTGGAGGGGGCGGATACGCAGTATTTT.